Following are 31 T cell receptor beta chains from one sample sequenced in a study of cytomegalovirus exposure and HLA in healthy donors. 13 Jbeta primers and 60 Vbeta primers were used for the PCR. Sequencing was performed with immunoSEQ multiplex PCR; in TCRdb, only in-frame clones are kept and a portion is missing. This table holds 35,000 or so clones. The source material was PBMCs. Every receptor here comes from a man between 40 and 49 years old in good health and CMV-seropositive.

The genes are TRBV6-1 and TRBJ2-5, with D possibly TRBD1 on 5 matching bases. With 2 bases removed from V and 0 bases from J, the gap between germline ends came to 13 bases. There are 16 residues in the CDR3. Germline V lookup: CDR1 MNHNS, CDR2 SASEGT. This CDR3 reads CASSESRDSYQETQYF. Written as DNA, the CDR3 is TGTGCCAGCAGTGAATCACGTGACAGCTACCAAGAGACCCAGTACTTC.

This chain connects TRBV2 to TRBJ2-3; TRBD2 matches at 9 bases. V lost 6 bases to trimming and J lost 2 bases; unmatched junction nucleotides: 6. This CDR3 region has 15 residues. Germline V gives CDR1 SNHLY, CDR2 FYNNEI. The CDR3 bases are TGTGCCAGCAGCCCCGGACTAGCGTTCACAGATACGCAGTATTTT. Its protein is CASSPGLAFTDTQYF.

The rearrangement links TRBV27 to TRBJ1-4; maybe TRBD1 (6 bases). V was shortened by 7 bases and J by 3 bases, with 12 bases between the two germline ends. The CDR3 covers 14 residues. Germline V lookup: CDR1 MNHEY, CDR2 SMNVEV (reference sequence). This CDR3 is CASNRKGANEKLFF. CDR3 sequence (DNA): TGTGCCAGCAATCGCAAGGGGGCTAATGAAAAACTGTTTTTT.

The genes are TRBV7-8 and TRBJ2-5; D perhaps matches TRBD2 (5 bases). V lost 5 bases, J lost 6 bases, and 16 bases lay in between. Germline loops: CDR1 SGHVS, CDR2 FQNEAQ. This CDR3 is built from 14 residues. DNA for the CDR3: TGTGCCAGCAGCACCCGAGAGGGTGGGAAGACCCAGTACTTC. As protein: CASSTREGGKTQYF.

This chain joins TRBV19 and TRBJ1-2, with TRBD1 matching 7 bases. Unmatched junction bases numbered 5, after V lost 6 bases and J lost 4 bases. Germline loops: CDR1 LNHDA, CDR2 SQIVND (reference sequence). The CDR3 extends over 13 amino acids. The CDR3 DNA reads TGTGCCAGTAGAGGGGGGACAGCCTATGGCTACACCTTC. Translation: CASRGGTAYGYTF. Together with reference TRBV19 and TRBJ1-2, the CDR3 gives the full variable domain: DGGITQSPKYLFRKEGQNVTLSCEQNLNHDAMYWYRQDPGQGLRLIYYSQIVNDFQKGDIAEGYSVSREKKESFPLTVTSAQKNPTAFYLCASRGGTAYGYTFGSGTRLTVV.

The chain couples TRBV5-1 to TRBJ2-3, with D unclear. Germline V lookup: CDR1 SGHRS, CDR2 YFSETQ. V shed 3 bases and J shed 1 base, with 6 bases lying between them. The CDR3 covers 13 residues. CDR3 loop: CASSWSGTDTQYF. DNA for the CDR3: TGCGCCAGCAGCTGGAGCGGCACAGATACGCAGTATTTT.

V and J are TRBV7-2 and TRBJ1-5, with no clear D. Trimming took off 5 bases at V and 9 bases at J, with 14 bases between the two ends. Per the germline V gene, CDR1 is SGHTA and CDR2 is FQGNSA. This CDR3 has 13 residues. The CDR3 nucleotides are TGTGCCAGCAGCGGTTTCCGGGGAACGCCCCAGCATTTT. Residues: CASSGFRGTPQHF.

V usage is TRBV19 and J usage is TRBJ2-7; D is uncertain. With 6 bases removed from V and 0 bases from J, the gap between germline ends came to 9 bases. Germline V gene sequence: CDR1 LNHDA, CDR2 SQIVND (reference sequence). This CDR3 contains 13 residues. The CDR3 DNA is TGTGCCAGTAGGCAACGGAGCTCCTACGAGCAGTACTTC. Translation gives CASRQRSSYEQYF.

J is TRBJ1-1 and V is TRBV5-4; no firm D call. The CDR3 runs to 13 residues. Germline loops: CDR1 SGHNT, CDR2 YYREEE (reference sequence). Trimming pared 4 bases from V and 0 bases from J, leaving 7 bases between. The CDR3 nucleotides are TGTGCCAGCAGCCCCCAGGTGAACACTGAAGCTTTCTTT. Amino acid sequence: CASSPQVNTEAFF.

The chain combines TRBV29-1 with TRBJ2-3; 7 bases agree with TRBD1. Germline V lookup: CDR1 SQVTM, CDR2 ANQGSEA. Unmatched junction bases numbered 6, after V lost 8 bases and J lost 4 bases. CDR3 length: 12 residues. CDR3 sequence reads: CSLWDRADTQYF. CDR3 nucleotide sequence: TGCAGCCTTTGGGACAGAGCAGATACGCAGTATTTT.

The rearrangement links TRBV2 to TRBJ2-7; 9 nucleotides align to TRBD1. CDR3 length: 16 amino acids. CDR1 and CDR2 from the germline V gene are SNHLY and FYNNEI. V dropped 4 bases and J dropped 0; count of bases not matched to a gene: 7. The DNA for the CDR3 is TGTGCCAGCAGTGTGGGACAGGGACCGAGCTCCTACGAGCAGTACTTC. Protein product: CASSVGQGPSSYEQYF.

The chain recombines TRBV9 with TRBJ2-3; 9 nucleotides match TRBD2. V lost 6 bases, J lost 2 bases, and 13 bases stayed unmatched. Germline V gives CDR1 SGDLS, CDR2 YYNGEE. CDR3 size: 17 residues. The CDR3: CASTPEWREGYTDTQYF. The CDR3 DNA sequence: TGTGCCAGCACCCCCGAGTGGCGGGAGGGGTACACAGATACGCAGTATTTT.

The chain carries TRBV11-2 and TRBJ2-1; TRBD2 matches at 9 bases. The V segment lost 5 bases and the J segment 4 bases; nucleotides outside the gene matches: 6. The CDR3 consists of 15 residues. Germline CDR1 reads SGHAT; CDR2 reads FQNNGV. CDR3 loop: CASSTRTSEYNEQFF. CDR3 in DNA: TGTGCCAGCAGCACCCGGACTAGCGAGTACAATGAGCAGTTCTTC. Full variable domain (outside the CDR3, taken from reference TRBV11-2 and TRBJ2-1): EAGVAQSPRYKIIEKRQSVAFWCNPISGHATLYWYQQILGQGPKLLIQFQNNGVVDDSQLPKDRFSAERLKGVDSTLKIQPAKLEDSAVYLCASSTRTSEYNEQFFGPGTRLTVL.

The gene calls are TRBV7-2 and TRBJ2-1; D unresolved. The CDR3 has 13 residues. CDR1 and CDR2 (germline): SGHTA, FQGNSA. Trimming took 0 bases from V and 4 from J, leaving 4 bases between them. The chain's CDR3 is CASSLAEYNEQFF. The CDR3 region has the DNA TGTGCCAGCAGCTTAGCCGAGTACAATGAGCAGTTCTTC.

This rearrangement joins TRBV5-4 to TRBJ2-1; 8 nucleotides agree with TRBD1. CDR1 is SGHNT and CDR2 is YYREEE in the germline V gene (reference sequence). The CDR3 is made up of 15 amino acids. The J segment lost 5 bases and the V segment lost 3 bases, leaving 7 bases of the junction unmatched. The CDR3 DNA sequence: TGTGCCAGCAGCTCAACCGGGACAGGTGACAATGAGCAGTTCTTC. It specifies CASSSTGTGDNEQFF.

The chain is built from TRBV19 and TRBJ1-2; tentatively, D is TRBD1 (5 bases). CDR1 and CDR2 from the germline V gene are LNHDA and SQIVND (reference sequence). Trimming shortened V by 5 bases and J by 7 bases, and 17 bases separated the two germline ends. There are 14 residues in the CDR3. CDR3 nucleotides: TGTGCCAGTAGTCGAGTTGACGGAGGGGCTGGCTACACCTTC. Protein sequence: CASSRVDGGAGYTF.

The chain recombines TRBV27 with TRBJ2-1; the match to TRBD2 covers 11 bases. Germline CDR1 MNHEY, CDR2 SMNVEV (reference sequence). The CDR3 is 14 residues long. V shed 2 bases and J 7 bases; nucleotides not matched to a gene: 1. CDR3 protein: CASSLRTSGNEQFF. CDR3 sequence (DNA): TGTGCCAGCAGTTTACGGACTAGCGGGAATGAGCAGTTCTTC.

This sequence joins TRBV2 and TRBJ2-3, with a tentative D call TRBD2 (6 bases). Germline V gives CDR1 SNHLY, CDR2 FYNNEI. V lost 5 bases and J 6 bases, leaving 21 bases between the germline ends. The CDR3 length is 16 residues. In nucleotides, the CDR3 is TGTGCCAGCAGTTTAGCGGATTCTCTAGATGGGGATACGCAGTATTTT. Translated, it gives CASSLADSLDGDTQYF.

This chain links TRBV6-6 with TRBJ1-2; 9 bases map to TRBD1. The CDR3 consists of 14 residues. After removal of 2 bases from V and 8 bases from J, the junction contained 6 bases not matched to a gene. Germline CDR1 is MNHNY and CDR2 is SVGAGI (reference sequence). CDR3 residues: CASSYRDRVAGYTF. DNA for the CDR3: TGTGCCAGCAGTTACCGGGACAGGGTGGCCGGCTACACCTTC.

This rearrangement joins TRBV7-9 to TRBJ2-5, with D possibly TRBD2 on 6 matching bases. The J call may not be correct, given that the DNA end is closer to TRBJ2-7. Germline loops: CDR1 SEHNR, CDR2 FQNEAQ (reference sequence). The CDR3 length is 15 residues. The CDR3 sequence: CASSLVGSGSYEQYF. The CDR3 nucleotides read TGTGCCAGCAGCTTAGTCGGTAGCGGCTCCTACGAGCAGTACTTC.

The chain links TRBV10-3 to TRBJ2-2, with a possible D match to TRBD2 (5 bases). The CDR3 runs 17 residues. V was cut by 4 bases and J by 5 bases, with 20 bases left in between. CDR1 ENHRY and CDR2 SYGVKD come from the germline V gene. CDR3 in amino acids: CAISARRTGEPTGELFF. The CDR3 DNA sequence: TGTGCCATCAGTGCAAGGAGGACCGGAGAACCGACCGGGGAGCTGTTTTTT.

This chain connects TRBV5-5 to TRBJ2-7; D is possibly TRBD1 (6 bases). Per germline, CDR1 SGHKS and CDR2 YYEKEE (reference sequence). CDR3 size: 12 residues. V lost 0 bases and J 7 bases, leaving 8 bases between the germline ends. CDR3 DNA sequence: TGTGCCAGCAGCTTGGAGGGACATGAGCAGTACTTC. Its translation: CASSLEGHEQYF.

The chain couples TRBV5-8 to TRBJ2-3, with 9 positions matching TRBD1. The CDR3 runs to 16 residues. In germline, CDR1 is SGHTS, CDR2 YDEGEE. Trimming removed 0 bases from V and 9 bases from J; junction bases left unmatched: 11. The DNA for the CDR3 is TGTGCCAGCAGCTTGGGCGACAGGGGGGAGAAAGACACGCAGTATTTT. Its translation is CASSLGDRGEKDTQYF.

V is TRBV6-5 and J is TRBJ2-7; 10 bases line up with TRBD1. V dropped 2 bases and J dropped 4; count of bases not matched to a gene: 2. The length of the CDR3 is 14 residues. Germline V CDR1 and CDR2: MNHEY, SVGAGI. Written as DNA, the CDR3 is TGTGCCAGCAGTTACACGGACAGGGGGTACGAGCAGTACTTC. It codes for CASSYTDRGYEQYF.

V and J are TRBV29-1 and TRBJ2-7; 9 bases align to TRBD1. The length of the CDR3 is 15 residues. Germline trimming cut 8 bases from V and 9 bases from J; bases unmatched to any gene: 20. Germline V gene sequence: CDR1 SQVTM, CDR2 ANQGSEA. The CDR3 DNA follows: TGCAGCTACGGGACCGGGACAGGGAATGGGGGACGGCAGTACTTC. This sequence encodes CSYGTGTGNGGRQYF.

This rearrangement joins TRBV4-1 to TRBJ2-5, with 10 bases identical to TRBD2. The end of the DNA aligns better with TRBJ2-7, so the J call may be wrong. Germline V gene data show CDR1 as MGHRA and CDR2 as YSYEKL. This CDR3 is built from 15 residues. The chain's CDR3 is CASSPLAGARYEQYF. The CDR3 DNA follows: TGCGCCAGCAGCCCCCTAGCGGGAGCACGGTACGAGCAGTACTTC.

The chain combines TRBV5-1 with TRBJ2-2, with TRBD1 matching over 9 bases. This CDR3 spans 14 amino acids. From germline, CDR1 is SGHRS and CDR2 YFSETQ. V lost 4 bases to trimming and J lost 5 bases; unmatched junction nucleotides: 3. CDR3 DNA sequence: TGCGCCAGCAGCCGGACAGGGGAGACCGGGGAGCTGTTTTTT. Residues: CASSRTGETGELFF.

The V call is TRBV30, the J call TRBJ1-3, with unresolved D. The CDR3 sequence is 14 residues long. The V gene lost 0 bases and the J gene lost 3 bases, with 9 bases spanning the gap. Per the germline V gene, CDR1 is GTSNPN and CDR2 is SVGIG (reference sequence). Here the CDR3 reads CAWSVQTVGNTIYF. The CDR3 bases are TGTGCCTGGAGTGTACAAACCGTTGGAAACACCATATATTTT.

The rearrangement uses TRBV7-9 and TRBJ1-2, with 9 nucleotides matching TRBD1. The CDR3 runs 14 residues. The trim removed 5 bases at V and 7 bases at J, leaving 8 bases unmatched. The germline V gene encodes CDR1 SEHNR and CDR2 FQNEAQ (reference sequence). The CDR3 DNA is TGTGCCAGCAGCCAAACGGGACAGGGAGGTGGCTACACCTTC. Translating gives CASSQTGQGGGYTF. Looking up the rest from reference TRBV7-9 and TRBJ1-2 gives the full variable domain: DTGVSQNPRHKITKRGQNVTFRCDPISEHNRLYWYRQTLGQGPEFLTYFQNEAQLEKSRLLSDRFSAERPKGSFSTLEIQRTEQGDSAMYLCASSQTGQGGGYTFGSGTRLTVV.

The V call is TRBV30, the J call TRBJ1-5; D is perhaps TRBD1 (5 bases). V was pared by 1 base and J by 1 base, with 11 bases between. CDR1 is GTSNPN, CDR2 SVGIG, per germline (reference sequence). This CDR3 is built from 15 residues. The CDR3 nucleotides read TGTGCCTGGAGTGGACAGTCCCTAAGCAATCAGCCCCAGCATTTT. Its translation: CAWSGQSLSNQPQHF.

J is TRBJ2-2 and V is TRBV6-1, with 9 positions matching TRBD2. Germline values: CDR1 MNHNS, CDR2 SASEGT. Trimming removed 7 bases from V and 5 bases from J; junction bases left unmatched: 8. The CDR3 runs to 15 residues. CDR3 sequence: CASTTGAGGTGELFF. In DNA, the CDR3 is TGTGCCAGCACTACAGGTGCGGGGGGGACCGGGGAGCTGTTTTTT.